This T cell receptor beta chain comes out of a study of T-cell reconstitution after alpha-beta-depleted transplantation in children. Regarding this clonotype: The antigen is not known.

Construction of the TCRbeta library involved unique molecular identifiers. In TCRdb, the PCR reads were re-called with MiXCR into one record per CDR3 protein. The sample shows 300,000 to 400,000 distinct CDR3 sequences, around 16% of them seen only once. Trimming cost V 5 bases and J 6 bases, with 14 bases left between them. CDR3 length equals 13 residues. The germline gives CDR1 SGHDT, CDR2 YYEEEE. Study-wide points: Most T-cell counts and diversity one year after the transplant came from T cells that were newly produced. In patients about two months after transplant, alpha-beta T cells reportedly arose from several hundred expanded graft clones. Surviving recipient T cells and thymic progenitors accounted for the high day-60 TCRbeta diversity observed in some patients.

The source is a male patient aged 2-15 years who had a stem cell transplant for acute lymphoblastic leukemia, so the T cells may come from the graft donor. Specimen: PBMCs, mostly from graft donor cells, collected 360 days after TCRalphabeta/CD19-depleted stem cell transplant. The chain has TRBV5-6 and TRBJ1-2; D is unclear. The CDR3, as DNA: TGTGCCAGCAGTACTTGGACGTATGATGGCTACACCTTC. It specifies CASSTWTYDGYTF.